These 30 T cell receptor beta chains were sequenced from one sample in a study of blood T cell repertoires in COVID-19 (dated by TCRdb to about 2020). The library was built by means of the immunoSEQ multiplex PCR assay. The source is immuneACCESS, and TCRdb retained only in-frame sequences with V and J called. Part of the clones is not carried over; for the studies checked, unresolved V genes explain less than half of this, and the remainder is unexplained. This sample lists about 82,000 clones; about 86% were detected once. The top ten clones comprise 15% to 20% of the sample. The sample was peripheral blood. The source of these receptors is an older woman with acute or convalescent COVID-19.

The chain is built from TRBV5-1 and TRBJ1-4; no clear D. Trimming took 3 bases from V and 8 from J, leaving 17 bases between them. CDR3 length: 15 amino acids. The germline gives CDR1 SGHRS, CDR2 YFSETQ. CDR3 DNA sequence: TGCGCCAGCAGCTCAAACACAATTCAGGAAGAAAAACTGTTTTTT. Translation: CASSSNTIQEEKLFF.

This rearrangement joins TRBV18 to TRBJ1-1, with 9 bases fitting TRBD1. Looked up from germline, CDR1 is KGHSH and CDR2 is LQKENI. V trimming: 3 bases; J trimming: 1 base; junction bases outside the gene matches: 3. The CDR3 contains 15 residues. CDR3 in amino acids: CASSPGQGGNTEAFF. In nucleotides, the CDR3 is TGTGCCAGCTCACCGGGACAGGGAGGGAACACTGAAGCTTTCTTT.

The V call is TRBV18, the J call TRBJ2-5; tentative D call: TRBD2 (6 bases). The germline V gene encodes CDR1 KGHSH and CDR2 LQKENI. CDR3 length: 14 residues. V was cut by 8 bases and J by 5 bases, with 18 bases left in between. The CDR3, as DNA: TGTGCCAGCATTCCGTACGGGAGTTCGGAGACCCAGTACTTC. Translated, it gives CASIPYGSSETQYF.

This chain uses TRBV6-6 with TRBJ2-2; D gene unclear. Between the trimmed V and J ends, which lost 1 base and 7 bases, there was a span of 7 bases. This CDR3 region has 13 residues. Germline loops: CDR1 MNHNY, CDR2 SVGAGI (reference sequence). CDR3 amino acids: CASSYYSGGELFF. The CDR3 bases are TGTGCCAGCAGTTACTATTCGGGCGGGGAGCTGTTTTTT.

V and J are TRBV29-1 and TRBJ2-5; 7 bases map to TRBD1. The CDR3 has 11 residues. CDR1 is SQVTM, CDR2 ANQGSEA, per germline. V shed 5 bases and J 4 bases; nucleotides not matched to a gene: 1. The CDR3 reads CSVRQGETQYF. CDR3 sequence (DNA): TGCAGCGTTAGACAGGGAGAGACCCAGTACTTC.

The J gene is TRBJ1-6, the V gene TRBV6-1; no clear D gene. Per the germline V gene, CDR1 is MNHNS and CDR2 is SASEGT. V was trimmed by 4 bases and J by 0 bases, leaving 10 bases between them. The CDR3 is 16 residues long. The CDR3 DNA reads TGTGCCAGCAGTGCTGCCACAATCTCCTATAATTCACCCCTCCACTTT. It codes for CASSAATISYNSPLHF.

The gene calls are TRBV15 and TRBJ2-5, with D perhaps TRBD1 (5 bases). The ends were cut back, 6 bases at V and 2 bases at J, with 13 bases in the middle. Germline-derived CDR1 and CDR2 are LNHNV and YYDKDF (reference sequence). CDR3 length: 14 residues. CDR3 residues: CATRPSGAQETQYF. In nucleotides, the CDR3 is TGTGCCACCAGGCCGAGTGGGGCACAAGAGACCCAGTACTTC.

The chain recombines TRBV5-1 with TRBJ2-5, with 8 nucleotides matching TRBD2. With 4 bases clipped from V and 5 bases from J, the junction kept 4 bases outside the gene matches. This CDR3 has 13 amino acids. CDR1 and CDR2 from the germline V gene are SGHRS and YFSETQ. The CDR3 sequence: CASSEPGGETQYF. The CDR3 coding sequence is TGCGCCAGCAGCGAGCCGGGAGGGGAGACCCAGTACTTC.

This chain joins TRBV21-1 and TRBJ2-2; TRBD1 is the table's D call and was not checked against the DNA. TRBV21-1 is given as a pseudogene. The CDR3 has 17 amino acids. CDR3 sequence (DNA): TGTGCCAGCAGCCGGGGACAGGAGCCTCCGAACACCGGGGAGCTGTTTTTT. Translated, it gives CASSRGQEPPNTGELFF.

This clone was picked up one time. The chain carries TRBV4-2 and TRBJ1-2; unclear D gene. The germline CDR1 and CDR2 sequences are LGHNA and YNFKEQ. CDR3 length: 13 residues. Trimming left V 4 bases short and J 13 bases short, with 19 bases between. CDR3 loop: CASSLSYSSGSTF. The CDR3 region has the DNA TGTGCCAGCAGCCTAAGTTACTCATCGGGATCCACCTTC.

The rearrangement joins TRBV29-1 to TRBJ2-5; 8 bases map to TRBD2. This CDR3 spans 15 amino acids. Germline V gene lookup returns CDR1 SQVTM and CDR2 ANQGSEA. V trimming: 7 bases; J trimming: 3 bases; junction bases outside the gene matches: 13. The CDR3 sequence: CSARGGLQGEETQYF. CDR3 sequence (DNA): TGCAGCGCTCGGGGGGGGCTACAGGGTGAAGAGACCCAGTACTTC.

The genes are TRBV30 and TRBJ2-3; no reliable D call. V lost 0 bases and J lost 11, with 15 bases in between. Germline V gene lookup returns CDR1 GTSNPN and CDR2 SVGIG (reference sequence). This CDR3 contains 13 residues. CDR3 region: CAWSVSLSDGQYF. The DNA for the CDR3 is TGTGCCTGGAGTGTGAGCCTCTCCGATGGGCAGTATTTT.

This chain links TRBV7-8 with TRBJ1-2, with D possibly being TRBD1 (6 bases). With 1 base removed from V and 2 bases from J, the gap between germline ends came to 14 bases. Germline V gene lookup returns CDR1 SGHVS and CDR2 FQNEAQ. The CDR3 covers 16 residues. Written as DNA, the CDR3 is TGTGCCAGCAGCTTAGGGGTGGCGGGGGCGAACTATGGCTACACCTTC. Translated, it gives CASSLGVAGANYGYTF.

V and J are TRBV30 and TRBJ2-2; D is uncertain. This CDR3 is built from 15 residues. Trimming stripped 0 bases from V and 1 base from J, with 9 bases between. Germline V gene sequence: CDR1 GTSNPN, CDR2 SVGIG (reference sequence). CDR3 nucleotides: TGTGCCTGGAGTGTAATCGCAGTGAACACCGGGGAGCTGTTTTTT. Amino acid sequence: CAWSVIAVNTGELFF.

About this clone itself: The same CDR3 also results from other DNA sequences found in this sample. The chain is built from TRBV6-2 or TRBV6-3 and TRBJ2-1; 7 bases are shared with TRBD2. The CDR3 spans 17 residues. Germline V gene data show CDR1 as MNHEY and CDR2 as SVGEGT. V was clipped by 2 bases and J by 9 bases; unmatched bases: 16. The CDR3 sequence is CASSYLSGTSGEGEQFF. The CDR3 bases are TGTGCCAGCAGTTACCTCAGTGGGACCAGCGGGGAGGGTGAGCAGTTCTTC.

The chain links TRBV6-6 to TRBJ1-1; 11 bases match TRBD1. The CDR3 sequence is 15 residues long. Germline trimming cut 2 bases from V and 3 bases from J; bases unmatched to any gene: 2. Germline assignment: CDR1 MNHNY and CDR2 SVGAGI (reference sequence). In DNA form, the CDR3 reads TGTGCCAGCAGTTACATGGGACAGGGGGACACTGAAGCTTTCTTT. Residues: CASSYMGQGDTEAFF.

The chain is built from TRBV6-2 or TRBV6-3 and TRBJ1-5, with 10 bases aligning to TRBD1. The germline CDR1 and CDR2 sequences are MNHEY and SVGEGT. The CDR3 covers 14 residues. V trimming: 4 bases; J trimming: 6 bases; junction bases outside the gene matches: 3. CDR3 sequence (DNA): TGTGCCAGCAGTTCGGACAGGGGGGTTCAGCCCCAGCATTTT. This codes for CASSSDRGVQPQHF.

The CDR3 DNA is TGTGCCAGCAGTCGCAGCGCCACAGGGCCTCTCTATGGCTACACCTTC. Encoded protein: CASSRSATGPLYGYTF. The V gene is TRBV27, the J gene TRBJ1-2; weak D call: TRBD1 (6 bases). V was trimmed by 5 bases and J by 4 bases, leaving 20 bases between them. The CDR3 has 16 amino acids. Germline V gives CDR1 MNHEY, CDR2 SMNVEV (reference sequence).

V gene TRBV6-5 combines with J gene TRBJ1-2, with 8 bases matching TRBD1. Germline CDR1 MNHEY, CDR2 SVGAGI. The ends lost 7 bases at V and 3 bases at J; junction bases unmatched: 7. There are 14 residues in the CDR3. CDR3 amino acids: CASIGTGLYYGYTF. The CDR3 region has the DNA TGTGCCAGCATAGGGACAGGACTTTACTATGGCTACACCTTC.

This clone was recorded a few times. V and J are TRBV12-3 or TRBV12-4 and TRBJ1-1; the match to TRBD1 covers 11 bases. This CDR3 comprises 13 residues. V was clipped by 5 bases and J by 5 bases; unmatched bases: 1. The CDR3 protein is CASSGTGGTEAFF. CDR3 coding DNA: TGTGCCAGCAGTGGGACAGGGGGTACTGAAGCTTTCTTT.

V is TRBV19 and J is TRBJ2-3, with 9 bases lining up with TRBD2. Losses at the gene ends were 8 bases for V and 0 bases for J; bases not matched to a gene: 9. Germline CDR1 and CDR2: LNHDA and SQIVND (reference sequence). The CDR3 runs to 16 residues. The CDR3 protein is CASRQAGGSSTDTQYF. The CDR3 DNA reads TGTGCCAGTCGGCAGGCGGGGGGGTCTAGCACAGATACGCAGTATTTT.

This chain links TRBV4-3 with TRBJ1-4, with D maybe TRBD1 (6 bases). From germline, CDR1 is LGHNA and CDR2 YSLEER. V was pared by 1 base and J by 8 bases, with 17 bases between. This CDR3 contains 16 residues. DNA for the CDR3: TGCGCCAGCAGCCAAGTCGGCGGGCAGGGGAACGAAAAACTGTTTTTT. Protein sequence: CASSQVGGQGNEKLFF.

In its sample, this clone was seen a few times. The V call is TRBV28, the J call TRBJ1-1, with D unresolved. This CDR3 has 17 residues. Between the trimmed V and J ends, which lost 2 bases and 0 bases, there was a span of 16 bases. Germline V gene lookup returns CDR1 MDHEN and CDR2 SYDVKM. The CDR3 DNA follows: TGTGCCAGCAGTTTACCTACACTAACCACCTTGAACACTGAAGCTTTCTTT. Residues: CASSLPTLTTLNTEAFF.

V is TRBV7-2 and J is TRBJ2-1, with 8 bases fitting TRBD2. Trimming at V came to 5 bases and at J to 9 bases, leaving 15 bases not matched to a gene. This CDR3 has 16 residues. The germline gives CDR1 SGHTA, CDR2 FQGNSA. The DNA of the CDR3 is TGTGCCAGCAGCATACAAACGGGACTAGGATTCGGTGAGCAGTTCTTC. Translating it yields CASSIQTGLGFGEQFF.

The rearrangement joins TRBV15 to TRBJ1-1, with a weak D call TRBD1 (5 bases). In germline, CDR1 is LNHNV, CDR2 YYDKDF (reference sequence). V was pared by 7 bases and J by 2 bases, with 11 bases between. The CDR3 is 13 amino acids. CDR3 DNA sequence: TGTGCCACCACCCGGGGGGATAACACTGAAGCTTTCTTT. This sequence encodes CATTRGDNTEAFF.

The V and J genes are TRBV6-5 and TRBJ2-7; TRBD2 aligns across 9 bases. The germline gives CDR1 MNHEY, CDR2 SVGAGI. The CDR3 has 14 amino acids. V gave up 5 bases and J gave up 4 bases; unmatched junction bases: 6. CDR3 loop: CASSQTSGGYEQYF. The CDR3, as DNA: TGTGCCAGCAGTCAGACTAGCGGTGGGTACGAGCAGTACTTC.

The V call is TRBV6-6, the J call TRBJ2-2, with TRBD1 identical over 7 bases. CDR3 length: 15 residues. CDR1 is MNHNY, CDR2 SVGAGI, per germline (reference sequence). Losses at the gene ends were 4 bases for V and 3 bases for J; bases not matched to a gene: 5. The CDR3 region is CASSWGQLYTGELFF. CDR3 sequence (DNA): TGTGCCAGCAGTTGGGGACAGTTATACACCGGGGAGCTGTTTTTT.

The CDR3 region is CASSLGAGSYGEQYF. The CDR3 DNA sequence: TGTGCCAGCAGCCTGGGGGCAGGCTCGTACGGGGAGCAGTACTTC. The chain carries TRBV6-1 and TRBJ2-7; TRBD1 is a possible D gene (6 bases). Trimming shortened V by 6 bases and J by 7 bases, and 22 bases separated the two germline ends. Germline V gene lookup returns CDR1 MNHNS and CDR2 SASEGT. The CDR3 length is 15 residues.

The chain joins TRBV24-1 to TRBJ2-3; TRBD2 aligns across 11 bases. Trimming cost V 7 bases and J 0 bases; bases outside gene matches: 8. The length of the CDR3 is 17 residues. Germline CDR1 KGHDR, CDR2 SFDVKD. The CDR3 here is CATRELAGETSTDTQYF. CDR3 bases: TGTGCCACCAGGGAACTAGCGGGGGAAACTAGCACAGATACGCAGTATTTT.

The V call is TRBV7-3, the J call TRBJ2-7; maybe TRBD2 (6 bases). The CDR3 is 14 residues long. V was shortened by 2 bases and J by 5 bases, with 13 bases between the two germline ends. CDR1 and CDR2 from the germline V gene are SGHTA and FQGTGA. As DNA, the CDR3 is TGTGCCAGCAGCTTACTCGGGGGTAGTCACGAGCAGTACTTC. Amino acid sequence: CASSLLGGSHEQYF.